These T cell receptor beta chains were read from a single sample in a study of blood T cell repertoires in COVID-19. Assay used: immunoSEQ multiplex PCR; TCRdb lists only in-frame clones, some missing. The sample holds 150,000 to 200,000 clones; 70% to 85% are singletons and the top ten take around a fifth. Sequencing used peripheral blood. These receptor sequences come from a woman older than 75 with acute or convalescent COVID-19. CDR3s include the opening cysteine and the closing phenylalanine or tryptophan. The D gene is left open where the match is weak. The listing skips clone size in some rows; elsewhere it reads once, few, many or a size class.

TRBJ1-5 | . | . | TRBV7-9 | TGTGCCAGCAGCCGACAGGATAGCAATCAGCCCCAGCATTTT | CASSRQDSNQPQHF
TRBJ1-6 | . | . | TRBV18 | TGTGCCAGCTCACCAACAGTGAAATCACCCCTCCACTTT | CASSPTVKSPLHF
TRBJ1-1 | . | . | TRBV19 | TGTGCCAGTAGTATTGAGGGCACTGAAGCTTTCTTT | CASSIEGTEAFF
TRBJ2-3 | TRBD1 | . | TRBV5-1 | TGCGCCAGCAGCTCGGGACAGAACACAGATACGCAGTATTTT | CASSSGQNTDTQYF
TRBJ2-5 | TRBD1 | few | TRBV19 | TGTGCCAGTACCAGGGACAGTCAAGAGACCCAGTACTTC | CASTRDSQETQYF
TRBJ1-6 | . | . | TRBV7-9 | TGTGCCAGCAGCTTAGGGACAGAATCTTACATCCTCCACTTT | CASSLGTESYILHF
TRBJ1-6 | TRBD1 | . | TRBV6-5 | TGTGCCAGCAGCTCCACCGGGACAGGGGAATCACCCCTCCACTTT | CASSSTGTGESPLHF
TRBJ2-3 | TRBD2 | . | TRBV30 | TGTGCCTTACAAACTAGCGGGACGGGCACAGATACGCAGTATTTT | CALQTSGTGTDTQYF
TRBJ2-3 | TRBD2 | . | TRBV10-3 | TGTGCCATCAGTGAGTCCGAGGCTAGCGGGAGGACAGATACGCAGTATTTT | CAISESEASGRTDTQYF
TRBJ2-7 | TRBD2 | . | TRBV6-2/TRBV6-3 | TGTGCCAGCAGTTACTCGGTCACTAGCGGGAGAGGGGAGCAGTACTTC | CASSYSVTSGRGEQYF
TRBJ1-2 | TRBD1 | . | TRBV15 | TGTGCCACCAGCGGGTGGGCGGGACAGGGGGCTTTTAGCTATGGCTACACCTTC | CATSGWAGQGAFSYGYTF
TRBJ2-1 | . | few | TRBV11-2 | TGTGCCAGCAGCCCGAGGGGGGGGATCTCCTACAATGAGCAGTTCTTC | CASSPRGGISYNEQFF
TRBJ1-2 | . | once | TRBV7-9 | TGTGCCAGCAGCTCCCCGGGATCCGAGGGACACGGCTACACCTTC | CASSSPGSEGHGYTF
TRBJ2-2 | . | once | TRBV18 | TGTGCCAGCTCAACCGCGGTACTAGCTGGGTACACCGGGGAGCTGTTTTTT | CASSTAVLAGYTGELFF
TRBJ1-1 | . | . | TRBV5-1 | TGCGCCAGCAGCTTGCAGGGGAGCGAAGCTTTCTTT | CASSLQGSEAFF
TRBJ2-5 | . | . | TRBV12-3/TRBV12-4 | TGTGCCAGCAGTCCCCGGAGAGGGGAGACCCAGTACTTC | CASSPRRGETQYF